This T cell receptor beta chain was obtained from a study of cytomegalovirus exposure and HLA in healthy donors. This clone was counted between two and nine times. Antigen specificity is unknown. Trimming removed 6 bases from V and 3 bases from J; junction bases left unmatched: 5. CDR3 length: 15 residues. Per the germline V gene, CDR1 is MDHEN and CDR2 is SYDVKM. Study conclusions and caveats: Other equally common chains were less clonally expanded than HLA-associated TCR beta chains, a later analysis showed. A later analysis associated under 20,000 TCR beta sequences with HLA alleles at a 0.05 false discovery rate.

This PCR relied on a set of 60 Vbeta primers and 13 Jbeta primers. Sequencing was performed with immunoSEQ multiplex PCR; in TCRdb, only in-frame clones are kept and a portion is missing. The sample carries approximately 150,000 clones, about 80% recorded once. The chain combines TRBV28 with TRBJ1-3; 10 nucleotides align to TRBD1. This TCR derives from a woman in her forties in good health and CMV-seronegative. Material for sequencing was PBMCs. CDR3 protein: CASRGDRGHGNTIYF. Written as DNA, the CDR3 is TGTGCCAGCAGGGGTGACAGGGGGCATGGAAACACCATATATTTT.